Presented here are 21 T cell receptor beta chains from one specimen sequenced in a study of T cell responses to AZD1222 COVID-19 vaccine (dated by TCRdb to the early 2020s). The method was the immunoSEQ multiplex PCR assay. TCRdb took over this immuneACCESS table, retaining in-frame rearrangements with V and J assigned. Such tables are incomplete; in checked studies, under half of the missing clones stem from an unresolved V gene, and the remainder is unexplained. For this sample the table gives roughly 180,000 clones, of which 90% were detected only once. The biggest ten clones account for roughly 3.1% of the sample. The time point label for this specimen denotes: baseline before first vaccination. Here the sequenced sample was peripheral blood, taken on day 0 of AZD1222 vaccination. These TCRs come from an adult in good health.

This rearrangement joins TRBV3-1 (or the pseudogene TRBV3-2) to TRBJ2-3; weak D call: TRBD1 (6 bases). Germline loops: CDR1 LGHDT, CDR2 YNNKEL (reference sequence). The CDR3 covers 16 residues. Trimming stripped 0 bases from V and 1 base from J, with 11 bases between. The CDR3 here is CASSQELYRGTDTQYF. As DNA, the CDR3 is TGTGCCAGCAGCCAAGAATTGTACAGGGGCACAGATACGCAGTATTTT.

Points on this clone: Other DNA sequences within the sample encode an identical CDR3. The gene calls are TRBV7-3 and TRBJ1-6; D not resolved. This CDR3 spans 12 amino acids. Deletions cut 4 bases from V and 7 bases from J, with 5 bases between. Germline V CDR1 and CDR2: SGHTA, FQGTGA. The CDR3 sequence is CASSSGNSPLHF. CDR3 nucleotide sequence: TGTGCCAGCAGCTCCGGGAATTCACCCCTCCACTTT.

This clone was detected only once. This chain links TRBV6-6 with TRBJ1-1; D is possibly TRBD1 (5 bases). The germline CDR1 and CDR2 sequences are MNHNY and SVGAGI (reference sequence). V lost 3 bases and J 7 bases, leaving 6 bases between the germline ends. CDR3 length equals 11 residues. The CDR3 region has the DNA TGTGCCAGCAGTTATGACAGTGAAGCTTTCTTT. It encodes CASSYDSEAFF.

CDR3 in DNA: TGTGCTAGTGGTTTTAAAAACCCGAGGGACAGGAGCTCCTACGAGCAGTACTTC. Translation: CASGFKNPRDRSSYEQYF. The J gene is TRBJ2-7, the V gene TRBV12-5; 8 bases match TRBD1. The CDR3 is 18 residues long. V gave up 3 bases and J gave up 0 bases; unmatched junction bases: 13. CDR1 is LGHNT, CDR2 FRNRAP, per germline.

The chain combines TRBV2 with TRBJ1-2; TRBD1 agrees at 9 bases. In germline, CDR1 is SNHLY, CDR2 FYNNEI. The junction had 8 bases not matched to a gene; V was cut back by 6 bases and J by 0 bases. This CDR3 contains 16 residues. This chain's CDR3 is CASSDRGEGANYGYTF. The CDR3 DNA reads TGTGCCAGCAGCGACAGGGGGGAAGGAGCTAACTATGGCTACACCTTC.

The chain uses TRBV6-2 or TRBV6-3 and TRBJ1-6; 8 positions agree with TRBD1. Germline CDR1 MNHEY, CDR2 SVGEGT. The length of the CDR3 is 15 residues. The junction had 9 bases not matched to a gene; V was cut back by 6 bases and J by 8 bases. CDR3: CASSPEDRVYSPLHF. CDR3 coding DNA: TGTGCCAGCAGCCCAGAGGACAGGGTTTATTCACCCCTCCACTTT.

This chain links TRBV5-6 with TRBJ2-1; D is perhaps TRBD2 (5 bases). The V end was cut by 3 bases, the J end by 6 bases, with 19 bases between. The CDR3 contains 16 residues. From germline, CDR1 is SGHDT and CDR2 YYEEEE. CDR3 nucleotide sequence: TGTGCCAGCAGCTCCCATCTGGACTCTAGTCCCAATGAGCAGTTCTTC. Encoded protein: CASSSHLDSSPNEQFF.

The chain couples TRBV30 to TRBJ1-3; no firm D call. The CDR3 is 13 residues long. Between the trimmed V and J ends, which lost 2 bases and 5 bases, there was a span of 10 bases. Germline lookup yields CDR1 GTSNPN and CDR2 SVGIG (reference sequence). CDR3 DNA: TGTGCCTGGAGTCTCCACGGGCGAAACACCATATATTTT. It codes for CAWSLHGRNTIYF.

J is TRBJ2-7 and V is TRBV7-8; TRBD1 matches at 7 bases. V lost 4 bases and J lost 1; bases outside the gene matches: 10. The V gene's germline CDR1 is SGHVS and CDR2 FQNEAQ. The CDR3 has 16 residues. The DNA of the CDR3 is TGTGCCAGCAGCTCCGGACAGGCAGCAGGGTCCTACGAGCAGTACTTC. It translates to CASSSGQAAGSYEQYF.

A remark on this clone: Other DNA sequences in this sample translate to the same CDR3. The J gene is TRBJ1-1, the V gene TRBV12-3 or TRBV12-4; D might be TRBD1 (6 bases). The V end lost 6 bases, the J end lost 4 bases, and 9 bases lay between the germline ends. The CDR3 loop spans 12 amino acids. The chain's CDR3 is CASSLQGTEAFF. DNA of the CDR3: TGTGCCAGCAGCCTACAGGGCACTGAAGCTTTCTTT.

The chain has TRBV30 and TRBJ1-3, with D unresolved. V dropped 5 bases and J dropped 4 bases, with 6 bases sitting between them. The germline CDR1 and CDR2 sequences are GTSNPN and SVGIG (reference sequence). The CDR3 is 11 amino acids. This CDR3 is CAWAEGNTIYF. In DNA, the CDR3 is TGTGCCTGGGCGGAGGGAAACACCATATATTTT.

CDR3 residues: CASSLDKSYEQYF. As DNA, the CDR3 is TGTGCCAGCAGCCTGGACAAGAGCTACGAGCAGTACTTC. V is TRBV3-1 (or the pseudogene TRBV3-2) and J is TRBJ2-7; TRBD1 is a possible D gene (5 bases). The CDR3 length is 13 residues. Germline V gene lookup returns CDR1 LGHDT and CDR2 YNNKEL (reference sequence). The germline V and J ends were trimmed by 4 bases and 3 bases, with 10 bases remaining between them.

J is TRBJ1-2 and V is TRBV7-2; the D is unclear. The CDR3 is made up of 13 amino acids. In germline, CDR1 is SGHTA, CDR2 FQGNSA. Trimming took 3 bases from V and 4 from J, leaving 9 bases between them. Here the CDR3 reads CASSFGNTYGYTF. CDR3 sequence (DNA): TGTGCCAGCAGCTTTGGCAATACCTATGGCTACACCTTC.

The CDR3 here is CASSLTGVNQPQHF. Written as DNA, the CDR3 is TGTGCCAGCAGTTTGACAGGGGTCAATCAGCCCCAGCATTTT. The chain joins TRBV6-9 to TRBJ1-5; 8 bases agree with TRBD1. The CDR3 length is 14 residues. Germline lookup yields CDR1 MNHGY and CDR2 SVAAGI. The trim removed 4 bases at V and 3 bases at J, leaving 2 bases unmatched.

This clone was detected only a few times. The chain employs TRBV6-6 and TRBJ2-3; D is ambiguous. Trimming took 7 bases from V and 2 from J, leaving 7 bases between them. The CDR3 loop spans 12 amino acids. CDR1 and CDR2 (germline): MNHNY, SVGAGI (reference sequence). The CDR3 spells CASKHSTDTQYF. The CDR3 DNA is TGTGCCAGCAAACACTCCACAGATACGCAGTATTTT.

The chain combines TRBV4-3 with TRBJ1-2; 7 nucleotides align to TRBD1. V dropped 3 bases and J dropped 5; count of bases not matched to a gene: 0. CDR1 is LGHNA and CDR2 is YSLEER in the germline V gene. The CDR3 covers 12 residues. Written as DNA, the CDR3 is TGCGCCAGCAGCCAGACAGGGTATGGCTACACCTTC. Translation: CASSQTGYGYTF.

This clone appeared a few times. The V gene is TRBV7-9, the J gene TRBJ2-2; maybe TRBD2 (5 bases). The CDR3 loop spans 13 amino acids. CDR1 SEHNR and CDR2 FQNEAQ come from the germline V gene (reference sequence). Trimming took off 2 bases at V and 5 bases at J, with 6 bases between the two ends. The CDR3, as DNA: TGTGCCAGCAGCTTAAGGGAGACCGGGGAGCTGTTTTTT. Translating gives CASSLRETGELFF.

The chain uses TRBV4-2 and TRBJ1-6; TRBD1 matches at 10 bases. CDR1 LGHNA and CDR2 YNFKEQ come from the germline V gene. Germline trimming cut 0 bases from V and 9 bases from J; bases unmatched to any gene: 5. The CDR3 spans 16 residues. The CDR3: CASSQDFGDRGSPLHF. CDR3 nucleotide sequence: TGTGCCAGCAGCCAAGATTTCGGGGACAGGGGTTCACCCCTCCACTTT.

This chain connects TRBV5-4 to TRBJ1-4; D is ambiguous. Germline CDR1 and CDR2: SGHNT and YYREEE (reference sequence). This CDR3 has 15 amino acids. The V and J ends lost 0 bases and 0 bases respectively, with 6 bases between them. This CDR3 reads CASSLGGATNEKLFF. CDR3 sequence (DNA): TGTGCCAGCAGCTTGGGCGGGGCAACTAATGAAAAACTGTTTTTT. Drawing the rest from reference TRBV5-4 and TRBJ1-4, the complete variable domain is ETGVTQSPTHLIKTRGQQVTLRCSSQSGHNTVSWYQQALGQGPQFIFQYYREEENGRGNFPPRFSGLQFPNYSSELNVNALELDDSALYLCASSLGGATNEKLFFGSGTQLSVL.

V gene TRBV5-1 combines with J gene TRBJ1-2, with a tentative D call TRBD1 (6 bases). CDR3 length: 13 residues. Per the germline V gene, CDR1 is SGHRS and CDR2 is YFSETQ. V lost 6 bases to trimming and J lost 3 bases, with 12 bases between them. The CDR3 DNA reads TGCGCCAGCACAGGGGATGTAGACTATGGCTACACCTTC. It yields the protein CASTGDVDYGYTF.

The chain recombines TRBV27 with TRBJ1-2, with no clear D. The germline V and J ends were trimmed by 5 bases and 6 bases, with 19 bases remaining between them. This CDR3 spans 15 amino acids. Germline assignment: CDR1 MNHEY and CDR2 SMNVEV (reference sequence). The CDR3 loop reads CASSGVAGLLHGYTF. DNA of the CDR3: TGTGCCAGCAGTGGGGTTGCCGGGCTCCTACATGGCTACACCTTC.